This is a list of T cell receptor beta chains from one sample in a study of OX40 agonist ivuxolimab in advanced cancers. Only in-frame clones appear in the TCRdb table, and some are missing; sequencing was by immunoSEQ multiplex PCR. This sample carries 50,000 or so clones, approximately 86% of them seen once, and the ten largest clones take 0.88%. The sequencing here drew on CD4+ or CD8+ T cells sorted from blood, taken in a trial of the OX40 agonist ivuxolimab. The receptor source for this set is an adult with an advanced solid tumor such as melanoma, head and neck, liver or kidney cancer. The CDR3 runs from the conserved cysteine through the conserved F or W. Fields, in order: CDR3 length, clone size, V gene, J gene, D gene, CDR3 DNA, CDR3 protein. D genes are given only for firm matches. A row's size may be missing; if present it is once, few, many or a size class.

length: 14
size: once
V: TRBV5-1
J: TRBJ1-6
D: NA
DNA: TGCGCCAGCAGGTTGGAGGGCTATAATTCACCCCTCCACTTT
CDR3: CASRLEGYNSPLHF

length: 15
size: NA
V: TRBV7-9
J: TRBJ1-3
D: NA
DNA: TGTGCCAGCGGCCCCCAAGGGGGTGCGGGAAACACCATATATTTT
CDR3: CASGPQGGAGNTIYF

length: 13
size: NA
V: TRBV9
J: TRBJ2-2
D: NA
DNA: TGTGCCAGCAGCCTCGACTACACCGGGGAGCTGTTTTTT
CDR3: CASSLDYTGELFF

length: 15
size: NA
V: TRBV30
J: TRBJ1-1
D: NA
DNA: TGTGCCTGGGTAGTAAGGGGCTGGGTGAACACTGAAGCTTTCTTT
CDR3: CAWVVRGWVNTEAFF

length: 15
size: few
V: TRBV5-1
J: TRBJ1-4
D: TRBD1
DNA: TGCGCCAGCAGCTTAGGGACAGGGTCTAATGAAAAACTGTTTTTT
CDR3: CASSLGTGSNEKLFF

length: 14
size: NA
V: TRBV11-2
J: TRBJ1-6
D: TRBD1
DNA: TGTGCCAGCAGCCTACAGGGGCGAAATTCACCCCTCCACTTT
CDR3: CASSLQGRNSPLHF

length: 17
size: once
V: TRBV2
J: TRBJ2-6
D: TRBD1
DNA: TGTGCCAGCAGGCCGGGACAGGGTACTCCTGGGGCCAACGTCCTGACTTTC
CDR3: CASRPGQGTPGANVLTF

length: 14
size: NA
V: TRBV7-8
J: TRBJ2-7
D: TRBD1
DNA: TGTGCCAGCAGCCCGGACAGGAGCTCCTACGAGCAGTACTTC
CDR3: CASSPDRSSYEQYF

length: 11
size: NA
V: TRBV20-1
J: TRBJ1-1
D: NA
DNA: TGCAGTGCTAGCCGACCTTATGAAGCTTTCTTT
CDR3: CSASRPYEAFF

length: 12
size: NA
V: TRBV7-2
J: TRBJ2-5
D: NA
DNA: TGTGCCAGCAGCACCCGATGGGGGACCCAGTACTTC
CDR3: CASSTRWGTQYF

length: 14
size: NA
V: TRBV19
J: TRBJ2-1
D: TRBD1
DNA: TGTGCCAGTAGTAGAGGGACAGAAAACAATGAGCAGTTCTTC
CDR3: CASSRGTENNEQFF

length: 17
size: NA
V: TRBV4-1
J: TRBJ1-6
D: NA
DNA: TGCGCCAGCAGCCAAGATGAGTCAGGTTTCTATAATTCACCCCTCCACTTT
CDR3: CASSQDESGFYNSPLHF

length: 15
size: NA
V: TRBV5-1
J: TRBJ1-4
D: TRBD1
DNA: TGCGCCAGCAGCTTTACGGGACAGAGCAATGAAAAACTGTTTTTT
CDR3: CASSFTGQSNEKLFF

length: 14
size: NA
V: TRBV6-1
J: TRBJ2-7
D: NA
DNA: TGTGCCAGCAGTGAAGCCGGGAGAGGGTACGAGCAGTACTTC
CDR3: CASSEAGRGYEQYF

length: 14
size: NA
V: TRBV9
J: TRBJ2-2
D: NA
DNA: TGTGCCAGCAGCCCCGGGTCAGGGGATGGGGAGCTGTTTTTT
CDR3: CASSPGSGDGELFF

length: 14
size: NA
V: TRBV4-1
J: TRBJ1-2
D: NA
DNA: TGCGCCAGCAGCCAAGTAAGGATCTCCTATGGCTACACCTTC
CDR3: CASSQVRISYGYTF

length: 17
size: NA
V: TRBV12-5
J: TRBJ1-1
D: NA
DNA: TGTGCTAGTGGTTTGGTAACGTCCGGGACGGGAAACACTGAAGCTTTCTTT
CDR3: CASGLVTSGTGNTEAFF

length: 16
size: NA
V: TRBV18
J: TRBJ2-1
D: TRBD2
DNA: TGTGCCAGCTCACCAAGGGAAGCGGGGGGGCGGAATGAGCAGTTCTTC
CDR3: CASSPREAGGRNEQFF

length: 15
size: NA
V: TRBV16
J: TRBJ2-2
D: NA
DNA: TGTGCCAGCAGCCCCCGGACAGTGAGCACCGGGGAGCTGTTTTTT
CDR3: CASSPRTVSTGELFF

length: 13
size: NA
V: TRBV9
J: TRBJ2-3
D: NA
DNA: TGTGCCAGCAGCGTATACACCACAGATACGCAGTATTTT
CDR3: CASSVYTTDTQYF

length: 11
size: NA
V: TRBV5-1
J: TRBJ2-5
D: NA
DNA: TGCGCCAGCAGCTTAGAGGAGACCCAGTACTTC
CDR3: CASSLEETQYF

length: 13
size: NA
V: TRBV5-6
J: TRBJ1-5
D: NA
DNA: TGTGCCAGCAGCCTTGGACGAGGTCAGCCCCAGCATTTT
CDR3: CASSLGRGQPQHF

length: 16
size: NA
V: TRBV19
J: TRBJ1-5
D: TRBD1
DNA: TGTGCCAGTAGAGAAGGACAGGGGTATAGCAATCAGCCCCAGCATTTT
CDR3: CASREGQGYSNQPQHF

length: 14
size: few
V: TRBV5-1
J: TRBJ2-7
D: TRBD1
DNA: TGCGCCAGCAGCGAGGGACAGGTGGGTAAGGAGCAGTACTTC
CDR3: CASSEGQVGKEQYF

length: 15
size: NA
V: TRBV2
J: TRBJ2-2
D: TRBD2
DNA: TGTGCCAGCAGTCCCGGACTAGCGGGAGCTGGGGAGCTGTTTTTT
CDR3: CASSPGLAGAGELFF

length: 15
size: NA
V: TRBV5-8
J: TRBJ1-5
D: TRBD1
DNA: TGTGCCAGCAGCTTGTTTCAGGGGGGCGTTCAGCCCCAGCATTTT
CDR3: CASSLFQGGVQPQHF

length: 14
size: NA
V: TRBV2
J: TRBJ1-6
D: NA
DNA: TGTGCCAGCAGTGAATCCAGGGGTGGCTCACCCCTCCACTTT
CDR3: CASSESRGGSPLHF

length: 15
size: NA
V: TRBV6-1
J: TRBJ2-5
D: TRBD2
DNA: TGTGCCAGCAGATTAGCGGGAGCAAAACAAGAGACCCAGTACTTC
CDR3: CASRLAGAKQETQYF

length: 14
size: NA
V: TRBV6-5
J: TRBJ2-2
D: NA
DNA: TGTGCCACCACGGGGTCTATGTGGGGTCGGGAGCTGTTTTTT
CDR3: CATTGSMWGRELFF

length: 14
size: NA
V: TRBV7-9
J: TRBJ1-2
D: NA
DNA: TGTGCCAGCAGCCTACGGGGGGCCAACTATGGCTACACCTTC
CDR3: CASSLRGANYGYTF

length: 16
size: NA
V: TRBV7-6
J: TRBJ2-7
D: TRBD2
DNA: TGTGCCAGCAGTCTAGCGGGACTAGCGGGAGTGGGTGAGCAGTACTTC
CDR3: CASSLAGLAGVGEQYF

length: 14
size: NA
V: TRBV7-9
J: TRBJ2-5
D: NA
DNA: TGTGCCAGCAGCTTAGGGGCCATTCAAGAGACCCAGTACTTC
CDR3: CASSLGAIQETQYF

length: 13
size: NA
V: TRBV30
J: TRBJ1-1
D: NA
DNA: TGTGCCTGGAGCACACAGGGTCTGTATGAAGCTTTCTTT
CDR3: CAWSTQGLYEAFF

length: 14
size: NA
V: TRBV6-6
J: TRBJ1-4
D: NA
DNA: TGTGCCAGCAGCGAACAGCTCCATAATGAAAAACTGTTTTTT
CDR3: CASSEQLHNEKLFF

length: 16
size: NA
V: TRBV7-3
J: TRBJ2-6
D: NA
DNA: TGTGCCAGCAGCAGAGATACAGGCTCTGGGGCCAACGTCCTGACTTTC
CDR3: CASSRDTGSGANVLTF

length: 12
size: NA
V: TRBV18
J: TRBJ1-2
D: NA
DNA: TGTGCCAGCTCATTTATAAGGGATGGCTACACCTTC
CDR3: CASSFIRDGYTF

length: 14
size: NA
V: TRBV2
J: TRBJ2-7
D: TRBD1
DNA: TGTGCCAGCACTGGACAGGGGAACACCTACGAGCAGTACTTC
CDR3: CASTGQGNTYEQYF

length: 13
size: NA
V: TRBV5-1
J: TRBJ2-7
D: NA
DNA: TGCGCCAGCAGCTTGTCACAGTACTACGAGCAGTACTTC
CDR3: CASSLSQYYEQYF

length: 15
size: NA
V: TRBV7-9
J: TRBJ2-3
D: NA
DNA: TGTGCCAGCAGCGCGTGGCAGGTTCTCACAGATACGCAGTATTTT
CDR3: CASSAWQVLTDTQYF

length: 12
size: few
V: TRBV7-9
J: TRBJ2-7
D: NA
DNA: TGTGCCAGCAGCTCCGAATCAAGCGAGCAGTACTTC
CDR3: CASSSESSEQYF

length: 12
size: NA
V: TRBV2
J: TRBJ2-7
D: NA
DNA: TGTGCCAGCATGAAGGGCTCCTACGAGCAGTACTTC
CDR3: CASMKGSYEQYF

length: 11
size: NA
V: TRBV30
J: TRBJ1-1
D: NA
DNA: TGTGCCTGGAGTAGGAGCCCTGAAGCTTTCTTT
CDR3: CAWSRSPEAFF

length: 17
size: NA
V: TRBV10-3
J: TRBJ2-7
D: NA
DNA: TGTGCCATCAGACCCGAGGGGGGAGGGGGCCTCTCCTACGAGCAGTACTTC
CDR3: CAIRPEGGGGLSYEQYF

length: 13
size: once
V: TRBV18
J: TRBJ1-4
D: NA
DNA: TGTGCCAGCTCACCATCGGACACAAGAAAACTGTTTTTT
CDR3: CASSPSDTRKLFF

length: 17
size: NA
V: TRBV7-9
J: TRBJ2-4
D: NA
DNA: TGTGCCAGCAGCACCGGCCCAGGGAAGTCCCCCAAAAACATTCAGTACTTC
CDR3: CASSTGPGKSPKNIQYF

length: 16
size: NA
V: TRBV19
J: TRBJ2-3
D: NA
DNA: TGTGCCAGTAGTCTAAGACATGGAACTAGCACAGATACGCAGTATTTT
CDR3: CASSLRHGTSTDTQYF

length: 15
size: NA
V: TRBV4-2
J: TRBJ2-5
D: TRBD2
DNA: TGTGCCAGCAGCCAAGTTGCGGGGGGGCGTGAGACCCAGTACTTC
CDR3: CASSQVAGGRETQYF

length: 14
size: once
V: TRBV27
J: TRBJ2-7
D: NA
DNA: TGTGCCAGCAGTTTACAAGACCATAGGAGGGAGCAGTACTTC
CDR3: CASSLQDHRREQYF

length: 14
size: NA
V: TRBV6-5
J: TRBJ2-7
D: TRBD2
DNA: TGTGCCAGTAGGCCCAGCGGGAGAGCAAACGAGCAGTACTTC
CDR3: CASRPSGRANEQYF

length: 17
size: NA
V: TRBV18
J: TRBJ2-6
D: NA
DNA: TGTGCCAGCTCACCACGAGACATTTACTCTGGGGCCAACGTCCTGACTTTC
CDR3: CASSPRDIYSGANVLTF

length: 16
size: NA
V: TRBV5-8
J: TRBJ2-3
D: TRBD1
DNA: TGTGCCAGCAGCTTGGCCGGGACAGGGAGCACAGATACGCAGTATTTT
CDR3: CASSLAGTGSTDTQYF

length: 15
size: NA
V: TRBV2
J: TRBJ1-4
D: TRBD1
DNA: TGTGCCAGCACTAAAACAGGGGGGACTAATGAAAAACTGTTTTTT
CDR3: CASTKTGGTNEKLFF

length: 15
size: NA
V: TRBV6-5
J: TRBJ2-2
D: TRBD1
DNA: TGTGCCAGCAGTACCGGACAGGGGTGGTCCGGGGAGCTGTTTTTT
CDR3: CASSTGQGWSGELFF

length: 17
size: NA
V: TRBV28
J: TRBJ2-2
D: NA
DNA: TGTGCCAGCAGTTACCCCAGTCAGGGTCATTACACCGGGGAGCTGTTTTTT
CDR3: CASSYPSQGHYTGELFF